This TCR beta chain was identified during a study of PD-1 blockade in classical Hodgkin lymphoma. Study background: Patients were given intravenous nivolumab, 3 mg/kg, every 2 weeks.

The CDR3 is made up of 14 amino acids. The germline CDR1 and CDR2 sequences are SNHLY and FYNNEI. Trimming pared 6 bases from V and 6 bases from J, leaving 15 bases between. All the patients suffered relapse after autologous stem cell transplantation, and brentuximab vedotin exposure differed. Whole-study findings and limits: Reports described newly diagnosed patients as having lower baseline TCR diversity than healthy donors. Patients who responded completely had about the same baseline diversity as newly diagnosed patients. A significant rise in TCR diversity was seen by C4D1 for CD4+ cells but not for CD8+ cells.

With regard to this clone: What it binds is not known.

Using immunoSEQ multiplex PCR, the repertoire was profiled, and TCRdb retains in-frame clones only, with some absent. The repertoire holds fewer than 30,000 clones, 82% seen once, with roughly 10% in the top ten. This TCR was sampled from a human donor with classical Hodgkin lymphoma. This sample comprised peripheral blood mononuclear cells (PBMCs), obtained before the second cycle of nivolumab. The chain recombines TRBV2 with TRBJ1-5, with TRBD1 as a possible D gene (5 bases). The CDR3 reads CASSGGGGGQPQHF. CDR3 nucleotide sequence: TGTGCCAGCAGCGGCGGGGGAGGCGGTCAGCCCCAGCATTTT.